This entry lists 12 T cell receptor beta chains sequenced from one sample in a study of shared clonotypes between healthy human individuals. Some clones are missing from TCRdb's copy, which holds only in-frame ones; the method was immunoSEQ multiplex PCR. The table has about 960,000 clones, about 80% seen once. Sequenced sample: memory CD4+ T cells sorted from blood. Noted subset: CD45RA-negative fraction. The receptors were sampled from a man between 18 and 35 years old in good health.

This chain uses TRBV7-8 with TRBJ1-6; no definite D call. The CDR3 has 16 amino acids. Germline CDR1 is SGHVS and CDR2 is FQNEAQ. V was trimmed by 1 base and J by 8 bases, leaving 15 bases between them. This CDR3 reads CASSLDEGLGYSPLHF. The DNA for the CDR3 is TGTGCCAGCAGCTTAGATGAGGGATTAGGATATTCACCCCTCCACTTT.

This chain links TRBV28 with TRBJ1-6, with D unresolved. V lost 6 bases and J lost 12, with 12 bases in between. Germline CDR1 MDHEN, CDR2 SYDVKM. CDR3 size: 12 residues. This CDR3 is CASSLNRGPLHF. CDR3 nucleotide sequence: TGTGCCAGCAGCCTTAATAGAGGACCCCTCCACTTT.

V usage is TRBV11-3 and J usage is TRBJ2-1, with D tentatively TRBD2 (5 bases). Trimming cost V 1 base and J 4 bases, with 14 bases left between them. This CDR3 spans 16 amino acids. In germline, CDR1 is SGHNT, CDR2 YENEEA. The CDR3: CASSLGPAVGYNEQFF. CDR3 coding DNA: TGTGCCAGCAGCTTAGGCCCAGCGGTGGGGTACAATGAGCAGTTCTTC.

The V call is TRBV18, the J call TRBJ1-4; D uncertain. The germline V gene has CDR1 KGHSH and CDR2 LQKENI. The V end lost 2 bases, the J end lost 0 bases, and 10 bases lay between the germline ends. This CDR3 contains 16 residues. CDR3: CASSPGSAPTNEKLFF. The CDR3 nucleotides are TGTGCCAGCTCACCAGGATCAGCTCCAACTAATGAAAAACTGTTTTTT.

The rearrangement joins TRBV19 to TRBJ1-2, with 12 bases lining up with TRBD1. V was clipped by 9 bases and J by 4 bases; unmatched bases: 12. This CDR3 region has 16 residues. Germline V gene sequence: CDR1 LNHDA, CDR2 SQIVND (reference sequence). The CDR3 sequence is CASATGTGGFSYGYTF. The CDR3 DNA reads TGTGCCAGCGCAACCGGGACAGGGGGCTTTAGCTATGGCTACACCTTC.

This clone has only one observation. Other DNA sequences from this sample encode an identical CDR3 as well. The V and J genes are TRBV7-2 and TRBJ2-7; D gene uncertain. CDR1 is SGHTA, CDR2 FQGNSA, per germline. The CDR3 has 11 residues. With 5 bases removed from V and 3 bases from J, the gap between germline ends came to 5 bases. This chain's CDR3 is CASSPGYEQYF. In DNA, the CDR3 is TGTGCCAGCAGCCCAGGCTACGAGCAGTACTTC.

CDR3 coding DNA: TGTGCCAGCAGGAGGGGGGGTAGTGAAAAACTGTTTTTT. Translating gives CASRRGGSEKLFF. V gene TRBV28 combines with J gene TRBJ1-4; D is possibly TRBD1 (6 bases). V was clipped by 6 bases and J by 7 bases, with 12 bases between them. Germline V gives CDR1 MDHEN, CDR2 SYDVKM. The CDR3 has 13 amino acids.

A single count supports this clone. The rearrangement uses TRBV2 and TRBJ1-5; the D gene is possibly TRBD1 (5 bases). Germline-derived CDR1 and CDR2 are SNHLY and FYNNEI. The ends were cut back, 4 bases at V and 1 base at J, with 11 bases in the middle. The CDR3 has 15 residues. The CDR3 DNA reads as TGTGCCAGCAGTGTAGGAGGGGAAAGCAATCAGCCCCAGCATTTT. It specifies CASSVGGESNQPQHF.

The chain has TRBV27 and TRBJ2-1; 7 nucleotides match TRBD2. The CDR3 contains 11 residues. Germline CDR1 is MNHEY and CDR2 is SMNVEV (reference sequence). The DNA of the CDR3 is TGTCCCACCGGGGGAGGGGTTGAGCAGTTCTTC. Amino acid sequence: CPTGGGVEQFF.

V usage is TRBV7-2 and J usage is TRBJ2-1, with D perhaps matching TRBD1 (6 bases). The V gene lost 4 bases and the J gene lost 9 bases, with 19 bases spanning the gap. Per germline, CDR1 SGHTA and CDR2 FQGNSA. The CDR3 loop spans 15 amino acids. The CDR3 DNA reads TGTGCCAGCAGCTCAAGACGGACAGAATCGACTGAGCAGTTCTTC. As protein: CASSSRRTESTEQFF.

The chain combines TRBV19 with TRBJ2-7; D unresolved. V lost 4 bases and J 2 bases, leaving 12 bases between the germline ends. In germline, CDR1 is LNHDA, CDR2 SQIVND (reference sequence). The CDR3 totals 14 residues. The CDR3 sequence: CASSSQRDTYEQYF. The CDR3 bases are TGTGCCAGTAGTAGCCAGAGAGATACCTACGAGCAGTACTTC.

The chain links TRBV9 to TRBJ2-7; 11 bases are shared with TRBD2. This CDR3 comprises 16 residues. Germline loops: CDR1 SGDLS, CDR2 YYNGEE. Trimming removed 1 base from V and 1 base from J; junction bases left unmatched: 4. CDR3: CASSVSGTSGSYEQYF. CDR3 DNA: TGTGCCAGCAGCGTATCCGGGACTAGCGGATCCTACGAGCAGTACTTC.